Described below is a single T cell receptor (beta chain) sequence and its context. This clone was observed a single time. What this receptor recognizes is not known. No much larger clonotype is one base removed from it; base qualities were not supplied. The germline V gene gives CDR1 as SGHRS and CDR2 as YFSETQ. There are 14 amino acids in the CDR3, from cysteine to phenylalanine inclusive. The sequence is cut down to CDR3 DNA, 42 bases in frame from base 1. A distance of 11 bases separates the germline ends of V and J, which lose 3 bases and 1 base respectively. The data stem from a study of cytomegalovirus exposure and HLA in healthy donors (dated by TCRdb to the late 2010s). With respect to the entire study: An earlier analysis of approximately 550 of the donors reported more than 250 Gb of sequence data and some 120 million unique TCR beta sequences from roughly 180 million T cells. Roughly 300 gigabases of sequencing data and approximately 92 million unique TCR sequences made up an early release that covered under 750 HLA-typed donors. Of the roughly 390 genotyped donors, approximately 81% were placed in the genetic ancestry cluster associated with self-reported Caucasian donors. The study aimed to test whether signatures of past pathogen exposure could be identified by cataloging public T cell receptors. The T cell repertoires of 700 or so subjects were profiled by immunosequencing and related to cytomegalovirus serostatus. Besides the first cohort of around 700 subjects, a separate validation cohort made up of 90 to 150 different subjects was used. To predict cytomegalovirus infection status, the study brought together high-throughput TCR immunosequencing, statistical association of individual TCRs with disease status, and machine learning. A later analysis re-examined previously published TCR beta repertoires from about 670 donors and added high-resolution HLA genotyping to investigate patterns of TCR occurrence. The later analysis used no new phenotypic data to find candidate immune exposures, relying instead on TCR beta sequences and their occurrence across donors. An earlier analysis of more than 450 of the donors used high-throughput TCR beta sequencing to judge whether each TCR beta V gene segment behaved as functional or pseudogenic. Donor age, sex, ethnicity and CMV serostatus were compiled alongside the repertoire data. In a later genetic analysis, genome-wide SNP genotypes for about 55% of the roughly 700 donors were used, and that subset was treated as a discovery cohort. All discovery cohort repertoires had been generated using a single sequencing platform. Both class I and class II loci were covered by HLA typing, at four-digit resolution. Typing coverage varied by locus: 629-630 donors for A, B, C, DRB1 and DQB1; some 520 for DQA1; 600 to 610 for DPA1; approximately 450 for DPB1. Five DR-DQ haplotypes were treated as single units for association and clustering because of strong linkage in the cohort. Across 398 genotyped donors of the cohort, an average of about 200,000 unique TCR beta nucleotide sequences per donor were sequenced, and roughly a sixth of those sequences were non-productive.

General findings and caveats noted by the study authors: Broadly in line with IMGT annotations, most TCR beta V segments showed up in productive rearrangements about 90% or about 30% of the time in an earlier analysis of several hundred of the donors. A further reported finding was that TCR beta sequences accurately predicted the HLA-A and HLA-B alleles for most subjects in the first cohort. Because HLA typing was unavailable for some donors at each locus, only the typed subset was used in association tests. In a later analysis, several top co-occurrence clusters were reported to appear linked to parvovirus B19, influenza, CMV and Epstein-Barr virus. The cohort was sequenced for TCR beta chains only, and without alpha or paired-chain data the features that could be detected were limited. In a later analysis, around 17,000 TCR beta sequences were associated with specific HLA alleles at a false discovery rate of 0.05. An association between a missense DCLRE1C variant and V-gene and J-gene trimming of TCR beta chains was found in a later genetic analysis and replicated in an independent cohort. In vitro tests confirmed that three of the cytomegalovirus-associated TCR beta chains recognize cytomegalovirus antigens. In the study, some 160 TCR beta chains were listed as associated with cytomegalovirus. Because the 87-base-pair reads could not distinguish some IMGT-functional V segments, including TRBV6-2 and TRBV6-3, those segments were excluded. A later analysis found that most CMV-associated TCR beta chains appeared HLA-restricted, with HLA associations seemingly driven largely by CMV exposure. A cluster of highly shared sequence variants was judged likely to represent a technical artifact of the sequencing pipeline. Because counts were too low, about 15 rarely observed V segments, including chromosome 9 orphons, were left out of the earlier analysis of 587 of the donors. According to a later analysis, TCR association rates differed among HLA loci, with DRB1 alleles showing the most associated TCRs and HLA-C alleles showing the fewest. When HLA alleles, especially DR and DQ, strongly co-occurred, attributing TCR associations to individual alleles was difficult. While some public TCRs were present in many individuals, most TCR sequences turned up only very rarely across donors. Presence/absence analyses assumed roughly uniform sequencing depth across donors, an assumption that may not hold. A later genetic analysis reported fewer N-insertions in productive TCRs among donors in an Asian-associated ancestry cluster than the roughly 700-donor mean. Correlated functional status among segregating V segments might be attributable to linkage disequilibrium, but an unknown experimental factor could not be ruled out. A later analysis found that HLA-associated TCR beta chains were more clonally expanded and had lower generation probabilities than equally common non-associated chains. The only immune exposure information available for the cohort was CMV serostatus. The classifier was reported to diagnose cytomegalovirus status with high specificity and sensitivity in both the original and validation cohorts. According to the authors, the approach could potentially be generalized to other disease states and immunological phenotypes.

The library relied on the immunoSEQ multiplex PCR assay. For the multiplex PCR, a mixture combining 60 forward primers for TCR Vbeta segments and 13 reverse primers for TCR Jbeta segments was used. The CDR3 region of rearranged TCR beta genes was amplified from genomic DNA by a multiplex PCR assay. The amplified TCR beta libraries were sequenced on the Illumina HiSeq System as 87-base-pair reads. The paper's processing steps were these. A later analysis tallied 75 million to 95 million unique TCR beta chains across the 550 to 850 repertoires, and some 10 million of those chains were shared by two or more donors. Raw reads were error-corrected and collapsed into unique sequences with a nearest-neighbor algorithm that merged closely related sequences to remove PCR and sequencing errors. Alignment of CDR3 sequences to IMGT reference sequences was used to assign V, D and J gene segments. Each retained sequence needed at least a six-nucleotide match to both a V gene segment and a J gene segment. Rearrangements were called productive when the CDR3 lacked stop codons and stayed in frame with V and J; all others were non-productive. Following IMGT convention, CDR3 was defined as the stretch from the second conserved V-encoded cysteine to the conserved J-encoded phenylalanine. In an earlier analysis of some 550 of the donors, sequences lacking an unambiguous match to a single V gene segment were excluded. In an earlier analysis of around 600 of the donors, V segments were called functional above 56.7% productive rearrangements and were called segregating when the between-donor standard deviation exceeded 5%. A statistical classification framework was developed to diagnose cytomegalovirus status using the catalog of TCR beta chain sequences. In a later analysis, TCR nucleotide sequences were compared against IMGT/GENE-DB human TR gene sequences so that V and J genes could be assigned. The TCRdist pipeline was used in a later analysis to assign CDR3 sequences and most-parsimonious VDJ recombination scenarios. In a later analysis, each TCR beta chain was defined by its CDR3 amino acid sequence together with its V-gene family, and reads lacking a unique V-gene family were excluded. As a way to deal with suspected cross-contamination and a sequencing artifact, a later analysis dropped approximately 590 nucleotide sequences that were highly shared and had low generation probability. In a later analysis, a clonal expansion index was calculated for each public chain from normalized within-repertoire ranks of inferred template counts. A later analysis computed generation probabilities with a VDJ recombination model fitted to out-of-frame rearrangements, and checked the results against IGoR. Hypergeometric tests were used in a later analysis to score TCR-TCR, TCR-HLA and TCR-CMV co-occurrence, with a repertoire-size bias correction applied to the TCR pairs. A later analysis estimated false discovery rates by permuting HLA or CMV assignments 20 times. In a later analysis, co-occurring TCRs were grouped with DBSCAN, and TCRdist sequence similarity was added when clustering was performed within HLA-allele-positive subsets. For co-occurrence clustering, repertoires with fewer than 30,000 or more than 120,000 public chains were excluded, along with 5 or 6 repertoires with anomalous nucleotide sharing. The source is immuneACCESS, and TCRdb retained only in-frame sequences with V and J called. Part of the clones is not carried over; for the studies checked, unresolved V genes explain less than half of this, and the remainder is unexplained. The V and J calls and the clone size are those of that table, but D and trimming were determined from the DNA. This sample comprises around 150,000 clones, around four fifths of them detected only once. The ten largest clones add up to roughly 2% of the sample.

In total, roughly 670 healthy bone marrow donors made up the cohort. Cohort members were all nominally healthy when sampled, although unrecorded immune exposures were likely present. The donor was CMV seronegative and belonged to the group of 320 or so seronegative cohort members. Each donor provided a peripheral blood sample, and peripheral blood mononuclear cells were used for TCR beta sequencing. Genomic DNA extraction from the blood cell samples was performed with the Qiagen DNeasy Blood Extraction Kit. The sequence is built from TRBV5-1 and TRBJ2-7; TRBD1 is a weak D gene call, 6 bases matching. The clonotype originates from a young man in good health and CMV-seronegative. The sample consisted of PBMCs. CDR3 reads: CASSSRGSSYEQYF. The DNA sequence is as follows: TGCGCCAGCAGCTCGAGGGGGTCTTCCTACGAGCAGTACTTC.